These 32 T cell receptor beta chains originate from one sample sequenced in a study of T-cell reconstitution after alpha-beta-depleted transplantation in children. It was with unique molecular identifiers that the TCRbeta library was prepared. MiXCR, applied by TCRdb to the PCR reads, yields one record per CDR3 protein. The sample has fewer than 450,000 distinct CDR3 sequences, roughly 17% seen once. The input for sequencing was PBMCs, mostly from graft donor cells, taken 360 days after TCRalphabeta/CD19-depleted stem cell transplant. Source of these receptors: a male patient aged 2 to 9 who had a stem cell transplant for acute lymphoblastic leukemia, so the T cells may come from the graft donor.

The chain joins TRBV11-1 to TRBJ2-3, with a possible D match to TRBD1 (6 bases). From germline, CDR1 is SGHAT and CDR2 FQDESV (reference sequence). This CDR3 spans 13 amino acids. V dropped 8 bases and J dropped 3 bases, with 12 bases sitting between them. In DNA, the CDR3 is TGTGCCAGCGGACAGAAGAGTACAGATACGCAGTATTTT. This sequence encodes CASGQKSTDTQYF.

There are a few counts of this clonotype. The V gene is TRBV6-5, the J gene TRBJ1-3, with a possible D match to TRBD1 (6 bases). The CDR3 has 17 amino acids. Germline assignment: CDR1 MNHEY and CDR2 SVGAGI. V lost 0 bases and J 0 bases, leaving 12 bases between the germline ends. The CDR3 DNA reads as TGTGCCAGCAGTTACTCCCCCGACAGGTACTCTGGAAACACCATATATTTT. Encoded protein: CASSYSPDRYSGNTIYF.

Notes on this clonotype: One junction end does not reproduce the germline sequence, and a read error may be involved. V is TRBV12-3 or TRBV12-4 and J is TRBJ2-1, with 16 positions matching TRBD2. The CDR3 covers 19 residues. The CDR3 region has the DNA TGTGCCTGCAGTTTCGGGGGACTAGCGGGAGGGAGGGGGCACAATGAGCAGTTCTTC. This gives the protein CACSFGGLAGGRGHNEQFF.

The chain employs TRBV4-2 and TRBJ2-5, with TRBD1 matching 7 bases. This CDR3 is 15 amino acids long. Trimming at V came to 0 bases and at J to 5 bases, leaving 6 bases not matched to a gene. Germline assignment: CDR1 LGHNA and CDR2 YNFKEQ. The CDR3 protein is CASSQDGTAGETQYF. The CDR3 region has the DNA TGTGCCAGCAGCCAAGACGGGACAGCCGGGGAGACCCAGTACTTC.

A few counts support this clonotype. The genes are TRBV25-1 and TRBJ1-2, with 10 bases fitting TRBD1. Germline loops: CDR1 MGHDK, CDR2 SYGVNS. The V and J ends lost 7 bases and 5 bases, in that order; junction bases with no gene match: 10. This CDR3 has 15 residues. As DNA, the CDR3 is TGTGCCAGCATGGGTGCGGGACAGGGGCGGTATGGCTACACCTTC. It is translated as CASMGAGQGRYGYTF.

This clonotype was detected many times. The chain employs TRBV4-2 and TRBJ2-7; 9 nucleotides match TRBD1. Germline CDR1 is LGHNA and CDR2 is YNFKEQ. The CDR3 totals 16 residues. V trimming: 4 bases; J trimming: 5 bases; junction bases outside the gene matches: 12. In DNA, the CDR3 is TGTGCCAGCAGCCCCTTCCGAGGACAGGGGTCCCACGAGCAGTACTTC. Translation: CASSPFRGQGSHEQYF.

This clonotype showed up many times. This chain connects TRBV11-3 to TRBJ2-2, with 7 bases lining up with TRBD1. The CDR3 totals 15 residues. The V and J ends lost 5 bases and 5 bases, in that order; junction bases with no gene match: 8. Germline V lookup: CDR1 SGHNT, CDR2 YENEEA. CDR3 protein: CASSLYRGRTGELFF. DNA of the CDR3: TGTGCCAGCAGCCTGTACAGGGGAAGGACCGGGGAGCTGTTTTTT.

Turning to this clonotype: In this CDR3 the conserved last residue, phenylalanine or tryptophan, is missing, so a read error is likely. This chain joins TRBV20-1 and TRBJ2-3; 9 nucleotides agree with TRBD1. CDR1 is DFQATT and CDR2 is SNEGSKA in the germline V gene (reference sequence). The CDR3 has 16 residues. J gave up 0 bases and V 3 bases, and 7 bases lay outside the gene matches. As DNA, the CDR3 is TGCAGTGCTAGGGGAACAGGGGGCTATAGCACAGATACGCAGTATTGT. This translates into CSARGTGGYSTDTQYC.

This clonotype was picked up a small number of times. The chain carries TRBV4-3 and TRBJ1-2; D may be TRBD1 (6 bases). Trimming stripped 6 bases from V and 7 bases from J, with 15 bases between. The CDR3 has 13 residues. Germline V gene lookup returns CDR1 LGHNA and CDR2 YSLEER. The CDR3 DNA is TGCGCCAGCAGGCCACAGGGAATAGGTGGCTACACCTTC. Its translation is CASRPQGIGGYTF.

The chain combines TRBV6-1 with TRBJ1-6; the D gene is possibly TRBD1 (5 bases). CDR1 and CDR2 (germline): MNHNS, SASEGT. The CDR3 covers 17 residues. Trimming removed 5 bases from V and 0 bases from J, with 14 bases in between. DNA of the CDR3: TGTGCCAGCAGTCCGACGAGGGGAAGCTCCTATAATTCACCCCTCCACTTT. This codes for CASSPTRGSSYNSPLHF.

This clonotype showed up just a few times. This chain connects TRBV9 to TRBJ2-5; 9 positions agree with TRBD1. Germline V lookup: CDR1 SGDLS, CDR2 YYNGEE. CDR3 length: 16 amino acids. The J segment lost 3 bases and the V segment lost 2 bases, leaving 8 bases of the junction unmatched. The CDR3 sequence is CASSVRGTGMKETQYF. CDR3 bases: TGTGCCAGCAGCGTCCGCGGGACAGGGATGAAAGAGACCCAGTACTTC.

This clonotype was seen a few times. The chain links TRBV19 to TRBJ2-2; unclear D gene. Germline CDR1 and CDR2: LNHDA and SQIVND (reference sequence). Trimming stripped 1 base from V and 1 base from J, with 4 bases between. The CDR3 length is 14 residues. CDR3 in amino acids: CASSIVLNTGELFF. The CDR3 DNA reads as TGTGCCAGTAGTATAGTTCTGAACACCGGGGAGCTGTTTTTT.

In its sample, this clonotype was seen a few times. The J gene is TRBJ2-3, the V gene TRBV4-2, with TRBD1 as a possible D gene (6 bases). The CDR3 has 18 residues. The germline V and J ends were trimmed by 0 bases and 2 bases, with 18 bases remaining between them. Germline CDR1 reads LGHNA; CDR2 reads YNFKEQ. CDR3 bases: TGTGCCAGCAGCCAAGAACTGGCGACAGGCAGGGCCACAGATACGCAGTATTTT. The encoded protein is CASSQELATGRATDTQYF.

The V gene is TRBV29-1, the J gene TRBJ2-1; D tentatively reads TRBD1 or TRBD2 (5 bases each). Germline assignment: CDR1 SQVTM and CDR2 ANQGSEA. The CDR3 totals 12 residues. V was shortened by 4 bases and J by 8 bases, with 12 bases between the two germline ends. CDR3 sequence: CSVVFGGHEQFF. The CDR3 DNA reads TGCAGCGTTGTTTTTGGGGGTCATGAGCAGTTCTTC.

This clonotype has a handful of counts. V gene TRBV6-2 or TRBV6-3 combines with J gene TRBJ2-7; no clear D. CDR1 is MNHEY, CDR2 SVGEGT, per germline. The CDR3 runs to 11 residues. Trimming stripped 5 bases from V and 6 bases from J, with 8 bases between. CDR3 DNA sequence: TGTGCCAGCAGTCACACGGGCGAGCAGTACTTC. It yields the protein CASSHTGEQYF.

This clonotype was picked up a small number of times. The chain uses TRBV9 and TRBJ2-1; D gene ambiguous. V lost 3 bases to trimming and J lost 5 bases, with 12 bases between them. This CDR3 is 14 amino acids long. CDR1 and CDR2 from the germline V gene are SGDLS and YYNGEE. The CDR3 DNA sequence: TGTGCCAGCAGCGACTTTGGAAGGGACAATGAGCAGTTCTTC. This translates into CASSDFGRDNEQFF.

The chain has TRBV4-1 and TRBJ1-6, with D possibly TRBD1 on 6 matching bases. In germline, CDR1 is MGHRA, CDR2 YSYEKL. Trimming removed 0 bases from V and 9 bases from J, with 12 bases in between. The CDR3 is 15 amino acids. The CDR3 sequence: CASSQETGFASPLHF. The CDR3 nucleotides are TGCGCCAGCAGCCAAGAGACAGGTTTTGCTTCACCCCTCCACTTT.

The chain is built from TRBV10-3 and TRBJ1-3; D gene uncertain. Between the trimmed V and J ends, which lost 2 bases and 4 bases, there was a span of 6 bases. The germline CDR1 and CDR2 sequences are ENHRY and SYGVKD. This CDR3 region has 13 residues. The DNA for the CDR3 is TGTGCCATCAGTGAGCAACAGGGAAACACCATATATTTT. Protein: CAISEQQGNTIYF.

CDR3 sequence (DNA): TGTGCCAGCAAATTGAGACACCCCAGAGACGAGCAGTACTTC. It codes for CASKLRHPRDEQYF. This rearrangement joins TRBV6-5 to TRBJ2-7, with D hard to call. Germline V gene sequence: CDR1 MNHEY, CDR2 SVGAGI. Deletions cut 7 bases from V and 5 bases from J, with 18 bases between. The CDR3 runs to 14 residues.

The rearrangement joins TRBV29-1 to TRBJ2-3; 8 bases agree with TRBD1. The ends lost 7 bases at V and 4 bases at J; junction bases unmatched: 4. The CDR3 has 12 residues. Germline CDR1 is SQVTM and CDR2 is ANQGSEA. The CDR3 spells CSATGVADTQYF. The CDR3 bases are TGCAGCGCGACAGGGGTCGCAGATACGCAGTATTTT.

This clonotype was detected a few times. The chain joins TRBV29-1 to TRBJ2-1, with TRBD2 matching 7 bases. This CDR3 contains 16 residues. Per the germline V gene, CDR1 is SQVTM and CDR2 is ANQGSEA. Trimming cost V 3 bases and J 4 bases; bases outside gene matches: 12. CDR3: CSVDSLREVWYNEQFF. The CDR3 DNA reads as TGCAGCGTTGATTCACTCCGGGAGGTGTGGTACAATGAGCAGTTCTTC.

The gene calls are TRBV11-2 and TRBJ1-2; 7 nucleotides match TRBD1. Trimming at V came to 1 base and at J to 8 bases, leaving 10 bases not matched to a gene. Germline V gene lookup returns CDR1 SGHAT and CDR2 FQNNGV. The CDR3 is made up of 15 amino acids. The chain's CDR3 is CASSLVHSGQQGYTF. For the CDR3, the DNA is TGTGCCAGCAGCTTAGTCCACTCGGGACAGCAGGGCTACACCTTC. Based on the CDR3 plus reference TRBV11-2 and TRBJ1-2, the full variable domain is EAGVAQSPRYKIIEKRQSVAFWCNPISGHATLYWYQQILGQGPKLLIQFQNNGVVDDSQLPKDRFSAERLKGVDSTLKIQPAKLEDSAVYLCASSLVHSGQQGYTFGSGTRLTVV.

J is TRBJ2-5 and V is TRBV7-2; D unresolved. The CDR3 length is 15 residues. The V and J ends lost 5 bases and 1 base respectively, with 14 bases between them. Germline V gives CDR1 SGHTA, CDR2 FQGNSA. CDR3 in amino acids: CASSRRAAAQETQYF. CDR3 bases: TGTGCCAGCAGCCGGCGCGCGGCCGCCCAAGAGACCCAGTACTTC.

The V gene is TRBV7-9, the J gene TRBJ2-1; TRBD1 matches 7 bases. This CDR3 region has 16 residues. The V gene end was trimmed by 5 bases and the J gene end by 6 bases; junction bases not matched to a gene: 13. Germline lookup yields CDR1 SEHNR and CDR2 FQNEAQ (reference sequence). The CDR3 loop reads CASSSSNLGGFNEQFF. The CDR3 bases are TGTGCCAGCAGCAGTTCGAACCTAGGGGGCTTCAATGAGCAGTTCTTC.

This chain joins TRBV7-3 and TRBJ1-6, with D perhaps TRBD1 (6 bases). V was clipped by 2 bases and J by 10 bases, with 18 bases between them. The germline V gene has CDR1 SGHTA and CDR2 FQGTGA. The CDR3 contains 16 residues. The CDR3 region has the DNA TGTGCCAGCAGCTTAGGGGGAACAGGGTTCCGGTCACCCCTCCACTTT. Its protein product is CASSLGGTGFRSPLHF.

In its sample, this clonotype was seen a few times. The genes are TRBV6-5 and TRBJ1-2; D gene ambiguous. The germline CDR1 and CDR2 sequences are MNHEY and SVGAGI. This CDR3 has 13 amino acids. The V end lost 2 bases, the J end lost 4 bases, and 8 bases lay between the germline ends. The CDR3 loop reads CASSYKQAYGYTF. The DNA of the CDR3 is TGTGCCAGCAGTTACAAGCAGGCCTATGGCTACACCTTC.

This clonotype turned up a few times. J is TRBJ2-3 and V is TRBV5-1; D is undetermined. V was cut by 0 bases and J by 5 bases, with 13 bases left in between. Germline assignment: CDR1 SGHRS and CDR2 YFSETQ. This CDR3 comprises 15 residues. DNA of the CDR3: TGCGCCAGCAGCTTGGCCGCTCGCGCCGTAGATACGCAGTATTTT. Amino acid sequence: CASSLAARAVDTQYF. The full variable domain, rest sourced from reference TRBV5-1 and TRBJ2-3, is KAGVTQTPRYLIKTRGQQVTLSCSPISGHRSVSWYQQTPGQGLQFLFEYFSETQRNKGNFPGRFSGRQFSNSRSEMNVSTLELGDSALYLCASSLAARAVDTQYFGPGTRLTVL.

The sample holds a few counts of this clonotype. The V and J genes are TRBV28 and TRBJ2-7; 7 bases line up with TRBD2. The CDR3 consists of 14 residues. After removal of 6 bases from V and 4 bases from J, the junction contained 9 bases not matched to a gene. Germline V lookup: CDR1 MDHEN, CDR2 SYDVKM. The CDR3 DNA reads as TGTGCCAGCAGCCTAGCGGAGTCCTTTTACGAGCAGTACTTC. It encodes CASSLAESFYEQYF.

This clonotype has only a few counts. The rearrangement joins TRBV6-2 or TRBV6-3 to TRBJ2-1; 7 bases are shared with TRBD2. This CDR3 is 15 amino acids long. J was trimmed by 6 bases and V by 2 bases; bases with no gene match: 7. CDR1 and CDR2 (germline): MNHEY, SVGEGT. CDR3 protein: CASSYGAGEVNEQFF. The CDR3 region has the DNA TGTGCCAGCAGTTACGGGGCGGGAGAGGTCAATGAGCAGTTCTTC.

The rearrangement joins TRBV30 to TRBJ2-2, with D possibly TRBD1 on 5 matching bases. The CDR3 covers 15 residues. V was cut by 1 base and J by 0 bases, with 9 bases left in between. The germline V gene has CDR1 GTSNPN and CDR2 SVGIG (reference sequence). The CDR3 sequence is CAWSGGVANTGELFF. The CDR3 bases are TGTGCCTGGAGTGGGGGCGTCGCGAACACCGGGGAGCTGTTTTTT. The complete variable domain, with remaining parts taken from reference TRBV30 and TRBJ2-2, reads SQTIHQWPATLVQPVGSPLSLECTVEGTSNPNLYWYRQAAGRGLQLLFYSVGIGQISSEVPQNLSASRPQDRQFILSSKKLLLSDSGFYLCAWSGGVANTGELFFGEGSRLTVL.

This clonotype was detected a few times. The rearrangement links TRBV7-2 to TRBJ2-7; the D gene is possibly TRBD2 (6 bases). V was trimmed by 4 bases and J by 2 bases, leaving 9 bases between them. CDR1 is SGHTA, CDR2 FQGNSA, per germline. CDR3 length: 13 residues. The CDR3, as DNA: TGTGCCAGCAGCTGGGGACTCACCTACGAGCAGTACTTC. Translating it yields CASSWGLTYEQYF.

This clonotype showed up just a few times. The J gene is TRBJ1-2, the V gene TRBV28; maybe TRBD1 (6 bases). Germline V CDR1 and CDR2: MDHEN, SYDVKM. The CDR3 sequence is 15 residues long. V lost 5 bases, J lost 4 bases, and 17 bases lay in between. CDR3: CASSLSWGRGYGYTF. The DNA of the CDR3 is TGTGCCAGCAGTCTTAGCTGGGGGCGCGGCTATGGCTACACCTTC.